This T cell receptor beta chain was sequenced in a study of blood T cell repertoires in COVID-19. Overall study context: T cells, B-cell-depleted T cells, or PBMCs provided the cDNA or gDNA that served as material.

Per the original data handling: Counts of nucleated cells, estimated from reference gene primer amplification, were obtained. Repertoires were generated with immunoSEQ multiplex PCR, while TCRdb's copy carries only in-frame clones and drops some. V and J calls plus clone size are reproduced from that table; the DNA served to infer D and trimming. The sample lists 25,000 to 40,000 clones; more than 80% were seen once. The TCR sequence derives from a human donor in a cohort sampled during active COVID-19. Sample: peripheral blood.

CDR3 region: CASSADSYSGNTIYF. CDR3 nucleotide sequence: TGTGCCAGCAGTGCCGACAGCTACTCTGGAAACACCATATATTTT. V usage is TRBV6-6 and J usage is TRBJ1-3; D possibly corresponds to TRBD1 (5 bases). The CDR3 is made up of 15 amino acids. The germline V and J ends were trimmed by 5 bases and 0 bases, with 11 bases remaining between them. Germline V gene sequence: CDR1 MNHNY, CDR2 SVGAGI (reference sequence).